Sequencing of this T cell receptor beta chain was carried out in a study of patients and donors after allogeneic stem cell transplantation. TCRdb called the RT-PCR reads again in MiXCR, with one record for every CDR3 protein. This table holds under 200,000 distinct CDR3 sequences, 30% found once. The CDR3 length is 14 residues. Germline CDR1 reads LNHNV; CDR2 reads YYDKDF (reference sequence). V lost 1 base and J 2 bases, leaving 8 bases between the germline ends. The chain joins TRBV15 to TRBJ1-1; D unclear. The sequenced sample consisted of blood, either unsorted or a sorted T cell fraction (not recorded which). This clonotype was sampled from a human donor who was either an allogeneic HSCT recipient or a stem cell or donor lymphocyte infusion donor (not recorded which). It is not recorded whose cells these are; they may come from a transplant donor. In DNA form, the CDR3 reads TGTGCCACCAGCAGAGGGACGTTTAACACTGAAGCTTTCTTT. It yields the protein CATSRGTFNTEAFF.